This T cell receptor beta chain was observed in a study of neoadjuvant anti-PD-1 for oral cavity cancer. Study findings and constraints: Higher pretreatment blood Treg/Th17 ratios correlated with higher pretreatment blood and lower post-treatment tumor TCRbeta clonality.

Turning to this clone: Its antigen is unidentified.

Time point specified: after neoadjuvant nivolumab, at surgical resection. Cohort: HPV-negative, locally advanced oral cavity squamous cell carcinoma patients. Profiling relied on immunoSEQ multiplex PCR, and the TCRdb table lists in-frame clones only, not all of them. Altogether some 10,000 clones are present, about 66% being singletons, with the ten largest covering less than 4.5%. This clonotype was obtained from a person aged 35-79 years with oral cavity squamous cell carcinoma. Specimen: PBMCs, collected after nivolumab (anti-PD-1) treatment.

The CDR3 loop is CASNSEGLQNNSPLHF. As DNA, the CDR3 is TGTGCCAGCAACTCGGAGGGATTGCAGAATAATTCACCCCTCCACTTT. V usage is TRBV28 and J usage is TRBJ1-6; D ambiguous. The CDR3 has 16 amino acids. Trimming took off 7 bases at V and 5 bases at J, with 18 bases between the two ends. Germline V CDR1 and CDR2: MDHEN, SYDVKM.